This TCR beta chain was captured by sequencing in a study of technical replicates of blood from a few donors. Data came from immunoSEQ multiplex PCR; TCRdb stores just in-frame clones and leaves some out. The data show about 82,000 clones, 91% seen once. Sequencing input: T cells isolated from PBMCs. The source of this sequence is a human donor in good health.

The CDR3 spells CASSPKDRLPTQAQYF. The CDR3, as DNA: TGTGCCAGCAGTCCAAAGGACAGGCTACCGACCCAGGCGCAGTATTTT. This sequence joins TRBV6-6 and TRBJ2-3; 7 positions match TRBD1. V dropped 5 bases and J dropped 10; count of bases not matched to a gene: 18. This CDR3 contains 16 residues. Per germline, CDR1 MNHNY and CDR2 SVGAGI (reference sequence).